This T cell receptor beta chain was observed in a study of cytomegalovirus exposure and HLA in healthy donors. The study's findings and limits: Fewer N-insertions (relative to the approximately 700-donor mean) were reportedly seen in an Asian-associated ancestry cluster in a later analysis. It was around 160 TCR beta chains that were listed as cytomegalovirus-associated.

Points on this clone: Its antigen is currently unknown.

CDR3 length equals 14 residues. Between the trimmed V and J ends, which lost 2 bases and 1 base, there was a span of 9 bases. Germline V CDR1 and CDR2: SGDLS, YYNGEE. Healthy bone marrow donors made up the cohort. The PCR employed 60 Vbeta primers together with 13 Jbeta primers. Here immunoSEQ multiplex PCR was the method, and the copy in TCRdb shows in-frame clones only, minus some. Of 130,000 to 150,000 clones in the sample, approximately 80% were seen once. The sequencing input was PBMCs. The chain combines TRBV9 with TRBJ1-2; D gene unclear. The TCR comes from a woman in her thirties or forties in good health and CMV-seropositive. The chain's CDR3 is CASSVHSINYGYTF. The CDR3 nucleotides are TGTGCCAGCAGCGTTCATAGTATTAACTATGGCTACACCTTC. The full variable domain, in which reference TRBV9 and TRBJ1-2 provide the parts outside the CDR3, is DSGVTQTPKHLITATGQRVTLRCSPRSGDLSVYWYQQSLDQGLQFLIQYYNGEERAKGNILERFSAQQFPDLHSELNLSSLELGDSALYFCASSVHSINYGYTFGSGTRLTVV.